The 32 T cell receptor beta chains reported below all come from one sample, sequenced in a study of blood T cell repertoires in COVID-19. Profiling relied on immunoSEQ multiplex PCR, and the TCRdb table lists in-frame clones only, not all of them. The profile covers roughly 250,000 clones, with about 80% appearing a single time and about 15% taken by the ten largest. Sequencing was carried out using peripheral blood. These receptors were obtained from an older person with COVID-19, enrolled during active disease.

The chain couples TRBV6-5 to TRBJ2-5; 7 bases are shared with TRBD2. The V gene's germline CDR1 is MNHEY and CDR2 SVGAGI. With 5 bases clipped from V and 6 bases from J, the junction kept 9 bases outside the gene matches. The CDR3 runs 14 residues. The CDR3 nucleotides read TGTGCCAGCAGTCCCAGCGGGACCACTAAGACCCAGTACTTC. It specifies CASSPSGTTKTQYF.

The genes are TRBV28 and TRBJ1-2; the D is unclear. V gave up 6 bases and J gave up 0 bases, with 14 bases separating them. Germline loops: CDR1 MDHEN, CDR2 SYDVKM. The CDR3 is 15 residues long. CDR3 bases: TGTGCCAGCAGCACAGAACTCCCAGCTAACTATGGCTACACCTTC. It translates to CASSTELPANYGYTF.

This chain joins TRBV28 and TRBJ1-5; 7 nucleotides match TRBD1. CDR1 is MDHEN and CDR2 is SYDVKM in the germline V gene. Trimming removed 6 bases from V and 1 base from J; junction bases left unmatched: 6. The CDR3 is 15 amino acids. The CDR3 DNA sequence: TGTGCCAGCAGCGGTCGACAGGGCAGCAATCAGCCCCAGCATTTT. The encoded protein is CASSGRQGSNQPQHF.

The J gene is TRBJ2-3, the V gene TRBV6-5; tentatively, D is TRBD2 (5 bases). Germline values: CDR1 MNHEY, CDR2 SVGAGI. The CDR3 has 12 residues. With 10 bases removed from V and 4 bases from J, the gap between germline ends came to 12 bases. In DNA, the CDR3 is TGTGCCACAGACGAGGGAGCAGATACGCAGTATTTT. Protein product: CATDEGADTQYF.

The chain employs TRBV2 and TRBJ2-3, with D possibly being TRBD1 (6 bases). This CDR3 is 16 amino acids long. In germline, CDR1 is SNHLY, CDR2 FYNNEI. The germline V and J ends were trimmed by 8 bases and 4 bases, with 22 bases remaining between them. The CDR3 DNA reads TGTGCCAGCGACTCCCCCGACAGGTTAAGGGCAGATACGCAGTATTTT. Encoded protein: CASDSPDRLRADTQYF.

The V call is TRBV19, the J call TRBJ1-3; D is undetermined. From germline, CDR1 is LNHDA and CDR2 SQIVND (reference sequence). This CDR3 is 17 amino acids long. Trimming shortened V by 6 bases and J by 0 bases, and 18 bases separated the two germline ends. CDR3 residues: CASRTTSDPDSGNTIYF. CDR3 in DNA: TGTGCCAGTAGGACAACTTCCGACCCAGACTCTGGAAACACCATATATTTT.

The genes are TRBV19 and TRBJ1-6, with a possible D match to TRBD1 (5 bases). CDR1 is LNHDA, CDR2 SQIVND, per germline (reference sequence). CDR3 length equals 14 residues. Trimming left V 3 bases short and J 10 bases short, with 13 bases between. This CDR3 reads CASSMAGIVSPLHF. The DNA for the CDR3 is TGTGCCAGTAGTATGGCAGGGATTGTCTCACCCCTCCACTTT.

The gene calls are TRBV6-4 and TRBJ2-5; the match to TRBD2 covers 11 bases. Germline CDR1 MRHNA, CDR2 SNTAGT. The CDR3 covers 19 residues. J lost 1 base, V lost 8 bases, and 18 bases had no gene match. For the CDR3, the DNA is TGTGCCAGCCATGCCCGAGGTAAAGGACTAGCGGGTGTCCAAGAGACCCAGTACTTC. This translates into CASHARGKGLAGVQETQYF.

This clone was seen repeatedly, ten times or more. The CDR3 DNA is TGTGCCAGCAGGACAGGGGCGGCGAACGAGCAGTACTTC. Its protein is CASRTGAANEQYF. The J gene is TRBJ2-7, the V gene TRBV27, with TRBD1 matching 8 bases. The CDR3 is made up of 13 amino acids. After removal of 6 bases from V and 5 bases from J, the junction contained 6 bases not matched to a gene. Germline CDR1 MNHEY, CDR2 SMNVEV (reference sequence).

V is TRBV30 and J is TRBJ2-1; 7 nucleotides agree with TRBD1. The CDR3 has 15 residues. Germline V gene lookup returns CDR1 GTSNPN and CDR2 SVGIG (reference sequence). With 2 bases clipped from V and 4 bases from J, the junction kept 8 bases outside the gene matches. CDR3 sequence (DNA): TGTGCCTGGAGTCGCAGACAGGGATTATACAATGAGCAGTTCTTC. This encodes CAWSRRQGLYNEQFF.

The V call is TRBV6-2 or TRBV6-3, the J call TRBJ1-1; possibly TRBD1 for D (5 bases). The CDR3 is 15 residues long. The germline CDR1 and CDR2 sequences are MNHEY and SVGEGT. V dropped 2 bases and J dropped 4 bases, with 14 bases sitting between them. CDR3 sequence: CASSYGGGGGTEAFF. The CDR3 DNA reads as TGTGCCAGCAGTTACGGGGGAGGAGGCGGCACTGAAGCTTTCTTT.

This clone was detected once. CDR3 nucleotide sequence: TGCAGTGCTAGTCAGGTGACCCCCTACGAGCAGTACTTC. This translates into CSASQVTPYEQYF. The chain has TRBV20-1 and TRBJ2-7; unclear D gene. CDR1 DFQATT and CDR2 SNEGSKA come from the germline V gene (reference sequence). V lost 3 bases, J lost 2 bases, and 11 bases lay in between. This CDR3 comprises 13 residues.

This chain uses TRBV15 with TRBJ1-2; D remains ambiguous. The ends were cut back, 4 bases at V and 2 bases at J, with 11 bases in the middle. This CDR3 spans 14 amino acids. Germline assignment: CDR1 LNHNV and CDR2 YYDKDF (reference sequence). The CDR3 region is CATSIWQSNYGYTF. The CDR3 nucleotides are TGTGCCACCAGCATCTGGCAGTCCAACTATGGCTACACCTTC.

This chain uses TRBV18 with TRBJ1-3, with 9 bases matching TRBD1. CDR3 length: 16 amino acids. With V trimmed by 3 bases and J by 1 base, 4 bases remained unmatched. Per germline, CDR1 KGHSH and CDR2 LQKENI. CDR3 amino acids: CASSPRDRVSGNTIYF. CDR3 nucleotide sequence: TGTGCCAGCTCACCGCGGGACAGGGTTTCTGGAAACACCATATATTTT.

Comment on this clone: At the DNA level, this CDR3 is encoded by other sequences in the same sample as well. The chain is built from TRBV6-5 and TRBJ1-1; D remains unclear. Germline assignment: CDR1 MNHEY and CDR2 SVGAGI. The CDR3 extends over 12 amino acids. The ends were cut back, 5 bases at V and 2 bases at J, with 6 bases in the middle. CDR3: CASSRVNTEAFF. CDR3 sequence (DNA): TGTGCCAGCAGTCGGGTAAACACTGAAGCTTTCTTT.

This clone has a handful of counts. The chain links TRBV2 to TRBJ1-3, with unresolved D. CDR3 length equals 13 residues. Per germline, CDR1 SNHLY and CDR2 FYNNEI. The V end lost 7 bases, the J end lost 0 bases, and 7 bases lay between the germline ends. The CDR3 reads CASTHVSGNTIYF. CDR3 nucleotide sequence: TGTGCCAGCACCCATGTCTCTGGAAACACCATATATTTT. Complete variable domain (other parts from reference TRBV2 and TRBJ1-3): EPEVTQTPSHQVTQMGQEVILRCVPISNHLYFYWYRQILGQKVEFLVSFYNNEISEKSEIFDDQFSVERPDGSNFTLKIRSTKLEDSAMYFCASTHVSGNTIYFGEGSWLTVV.

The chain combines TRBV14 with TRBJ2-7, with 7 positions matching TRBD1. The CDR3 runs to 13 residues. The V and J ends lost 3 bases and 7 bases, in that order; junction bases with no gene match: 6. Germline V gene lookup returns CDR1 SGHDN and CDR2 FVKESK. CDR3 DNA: TGTGCCAGCAGCCATACAGGGGTGCGGGAGCAGTACTTC. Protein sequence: CASSHTGVREQYF.

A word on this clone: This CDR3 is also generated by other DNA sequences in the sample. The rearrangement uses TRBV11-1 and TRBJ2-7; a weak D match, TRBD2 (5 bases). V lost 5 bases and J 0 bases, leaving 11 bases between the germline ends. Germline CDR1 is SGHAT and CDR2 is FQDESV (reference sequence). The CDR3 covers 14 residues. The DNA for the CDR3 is TGTGCCAGCAGCAGGTTCGGGAACTCCTACGAGCAGTACTTC. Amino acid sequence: CASSRFGNSYEQYF. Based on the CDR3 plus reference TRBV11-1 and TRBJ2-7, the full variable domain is EAEVAQSPRYKITEKSQAVAFWCDPISGHATLYWYRQILGQGPELLVQFQDESVVDDSQLPKDRFSAERLKGVDSTLKIQPAELGDSAMYLCASSRFGNSYEQYFGPGTRLTVT.

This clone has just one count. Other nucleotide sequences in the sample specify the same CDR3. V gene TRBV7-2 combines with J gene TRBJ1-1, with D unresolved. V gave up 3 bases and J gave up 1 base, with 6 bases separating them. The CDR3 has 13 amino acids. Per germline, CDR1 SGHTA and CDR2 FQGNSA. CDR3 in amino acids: CASSLTGNTEAFF. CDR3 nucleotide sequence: TGTGCCAGCAGCTTGACGGGGAACACTGAAGCTTTCTTT.

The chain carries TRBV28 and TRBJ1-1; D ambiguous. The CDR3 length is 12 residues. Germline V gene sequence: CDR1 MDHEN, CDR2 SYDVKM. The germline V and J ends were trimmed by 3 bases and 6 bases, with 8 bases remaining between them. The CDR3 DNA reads TGTGCCAGCAGTTTTCTCCAGGCTGAAGCTTTCTTT. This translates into CASSFLQAEAFF.

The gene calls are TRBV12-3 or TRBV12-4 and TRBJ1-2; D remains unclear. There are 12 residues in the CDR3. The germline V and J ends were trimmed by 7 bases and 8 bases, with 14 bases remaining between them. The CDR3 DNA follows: TGTGCCAGCACATATGCACAGCAGGGCTACACCTTC. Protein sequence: CASTYAQQGYTF.

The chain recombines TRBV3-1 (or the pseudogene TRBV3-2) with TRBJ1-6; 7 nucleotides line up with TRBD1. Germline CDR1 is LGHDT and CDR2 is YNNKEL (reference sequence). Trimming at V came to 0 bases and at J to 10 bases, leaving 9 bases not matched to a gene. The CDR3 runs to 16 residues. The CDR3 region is CASSQDRGGGGSPLHF. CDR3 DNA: TGTGCCAGCAGCCAAGATCGAGGAGGGGGCGGATCACCCCTCCACTTT.

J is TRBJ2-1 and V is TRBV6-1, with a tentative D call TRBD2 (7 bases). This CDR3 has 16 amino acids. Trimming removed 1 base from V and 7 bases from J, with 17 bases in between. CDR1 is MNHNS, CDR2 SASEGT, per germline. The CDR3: CASSEGSGRRGNEQFF. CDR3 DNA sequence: TGTGCCAGCAGTGAAGGTTCCGGGAGGAGGGGGAATGAGCAGTTCTTC.

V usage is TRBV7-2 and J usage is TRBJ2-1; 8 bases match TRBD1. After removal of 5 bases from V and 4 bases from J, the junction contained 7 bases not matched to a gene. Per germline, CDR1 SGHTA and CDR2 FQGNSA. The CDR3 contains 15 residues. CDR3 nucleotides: TGTGCCAGCAGCGCCGACAGGGGATCTTACAATGAGCAGTTCTTC. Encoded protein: CASSADRGSYNEQFF.

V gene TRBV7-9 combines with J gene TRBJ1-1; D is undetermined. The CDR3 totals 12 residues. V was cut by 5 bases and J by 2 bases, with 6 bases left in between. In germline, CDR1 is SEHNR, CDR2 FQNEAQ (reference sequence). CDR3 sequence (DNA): TGTGCCAGCAGCCCCAGAAACACTGAAGCTTTCTTT. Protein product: CASSPRNTEAFF.

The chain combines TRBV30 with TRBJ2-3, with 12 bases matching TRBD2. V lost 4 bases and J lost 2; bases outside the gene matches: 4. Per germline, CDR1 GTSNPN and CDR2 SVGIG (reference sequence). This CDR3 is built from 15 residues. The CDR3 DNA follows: TGTGCCTGGACCGGGACTAGCGGGTTCACAGATACGCAGTATTTT. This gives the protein CAWTGTSGFTDTQYF.

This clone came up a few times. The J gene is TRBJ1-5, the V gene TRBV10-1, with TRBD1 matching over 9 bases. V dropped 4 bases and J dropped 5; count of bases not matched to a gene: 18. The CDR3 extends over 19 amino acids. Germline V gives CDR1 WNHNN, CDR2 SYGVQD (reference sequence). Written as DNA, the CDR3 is TGCGCCAGCAGTGGGAAGGCGGGACAGGGCCCCATCCGGCATCAGCCCCAGCATTTT. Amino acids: CASSGKAGQGPIRHQPQHF.

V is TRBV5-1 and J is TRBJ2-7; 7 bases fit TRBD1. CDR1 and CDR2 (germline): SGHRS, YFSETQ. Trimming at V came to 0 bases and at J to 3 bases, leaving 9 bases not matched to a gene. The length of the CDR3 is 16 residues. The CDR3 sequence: CASSLAAGQAHYEQYF. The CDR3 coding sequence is TGCGCCAGCAGCTTGGCTGCCGGACAGGCCCACTACGAGCAGTACTTC.

The CDR3 sequence: CASSVRAGRAYEQYF. The CDR3 DNA reads TGTGCCAGCAGCGTAAGGGCGGGGCGAGCCTACGAGCAGTACTTC. The rearrangement joins TRBV7-8 to TRBJ2-7, with a weak D call TRBD2 (6 bases). The CDR3 contains 15 residues. The germline CDR1 and CDR2 sequences are SGHVS and FQNEAQ. V was trimmed by 5 bases and J by 2 bases, leaving 16 bases between them.

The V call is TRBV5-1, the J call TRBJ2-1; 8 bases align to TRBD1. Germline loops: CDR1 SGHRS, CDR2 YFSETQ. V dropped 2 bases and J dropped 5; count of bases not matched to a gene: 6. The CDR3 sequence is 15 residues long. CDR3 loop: CASSFLTGVDNEQFF. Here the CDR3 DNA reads TGCGCCAGCAGCTTCCTGACAGGGGTGGACAATGAGCAGTTCTTC.

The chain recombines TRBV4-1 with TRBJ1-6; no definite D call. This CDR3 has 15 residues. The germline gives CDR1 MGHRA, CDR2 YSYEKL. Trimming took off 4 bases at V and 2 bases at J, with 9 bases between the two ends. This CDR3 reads CASSRLATYNSPLHF. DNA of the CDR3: TGCGCCAGCAGCCGTCTCGCTACCTATAATTCACCCCTCCACTTT.

CDR3 nucleotide sequence: TGTGCCAGCAGCCAAGGTAGCGGGACAGGCACAGATACGCAGTATTTT. Its translation: CASSQGSGTGTDTQYF. The J gene is TRBJ2-3, the V gene TRBV3-1 (or the pseudogene TRBV3-2); D is possibly TRBD2 (8 bases). The CDR3 totals 16 residues. CDR1 and CDR2 from the germline V gene are LGHDT and YNNKEL (reference sequence). V lost 1 base and J 1 base, leaving 12 bases between the germline ends.